Listed below are T cell receptor beta chains from one sample, sequenced in a study of blood T cell repertoires in COVID-19. TCRdb's copy holds only in-frame clones and misses some; the assay was immunoSEQ multiplex PCR. The sample contains some 150,000 clones, approximately 87% of which appear only once. Sequencing input: peripheral blood. Every receptor here comes from a man aged 50 to 59 who had recovered from COVID-19. The conserved cysteine and the conserved F or W are not part of the CDR3 here. The D gene is left open where the match is weak.

TRBJ1-1	TRBD1	TRBV5-4	ASSSIGQGFEAF
TRBJ2-3	NA	TRBV30	AWTTSTDTQY
TRBJ1-2	NA	TRBV3-1/TRBV3-2	ASSQVGGRYGYT
TRBJ2-3	TRBD2	TRBV4-3	ASSRTSGGNSADTQY
TRBJ2-2	TRBD1	TRBV5-1	ASSTGQGNTGELF
TRBJ2-5	NA	TRBV5-4	ASSDRDSTIRTQY
TRBJ2-3	NA	TRBV5-1	ASSLGSYTDTQY
TRBJ2-7	TRBD2	TRBV18	ASSPSVGGSYEQY
TRBJ1-6	TRBD1	TRBV3-1/TRBV3-2	ASSTRQGGGSPLH
TRBJ1-1	TRBD1	TRBV5-1	ASSIEVRDRGTEAF
TRBJ1-1	NA	TRBV7-9	ASSPREGENTEAF
TRBJ1-4	NA	TRBV15	ATSRDGGPGEKLF
TRBJ1-1	NA	TRBV5-4	ASSRMPSFGAF
TRBJ2-1	NA	TRBV5-5	ASSLASTLNEQF
TRBJ1-2	NA	TRBV4-1	ASSQGGRADT
TRBJ1-2	TRBD1	TRBV19	ASNTGTGVDRYT
TRBJ2-5	TRBD2	TRBV4-2	ASSPTSGGQETQY
TRBJ2-1	TRBD2	TRBV9	ASSVGASGYNEQF
TRBJ1-1	NA	TRBV7-9	ASSYAQGLNTEAF
TRBJ1-5	NA	TRBV6-5	ASSYAQGSNQPQH
TRBJ2-5	TRBD2	TRBV18	ASSILAGAQETQY
TRBJ1-4	TRBD1	TRBV19	ASSSGGYNEKLF